The next 11 T cell receptor beta chains were all read from a single sample in a study of control samples from healthy donors and cancer patients. Method: immunoSEQ multiplex PCR; TCRdb's copy keeps in-frame clones and lacks some. Here the sample spans 100,000 to 150,000 clones, 70% to 90% being singletons. The sequencing input was blood. The source of these receptors is a man aged 55 to 70 in good health.

The CDR3 here is CASPPRRLFNEKLFF. The CDR3 DNA reads as TGTGCCAGCCCCCCCCGTCGGCTTTTTAATGAAAAACTGTTTTTT. V usage is TRBV28 and J usage is TRBJ1-4; D unresolved. Trimming left V 8 bases short and J 4 bases short, with 17 bases between. Germline V lookup: CDR1 MDHEN, CDR2 SYDVKM. There are 15 residues in the CDR3.

This chain joins TRBV19 and TRBJ2-7, with 11 bases matching TRBD1. The junction had 9 bases not matched to a gene; V was cut back by 7 bases and J by 4 bases. Germline CDR1 is LNHDA and CDR2 is SQIVND (reference sequence). CDR3 length equals 15 residues. The CDR3 reads CASTLTGTGGYEQYF. The CDR3, as DNA: TGTGCCAGTACCTTAACCGGGACAGGGGGATACGAGCAGTACTTC.

The chain employs TRBV6-5 and TRBJ2-7; the D gene is possibly TRBD1 (6 bases). The CDR3 is 13 residues long. Between the trimmed V and J ends, which lost 0 bases and 7 bases, there was a span of 10 bases. Looked up from germline, CDR1 is MNHEY and CDR2 is SVGAGI. The CDR3 spells CASSYSGQLEQYF. The CDR3 region has the DNA TGTGCCAGCAGTTACTCAGGACAGTTAGAGCAGTACTTC.

The rearrangement links TRBV5-3 to TRBJ1-2; D is unclear. TRBV5-3 is assigned to the ORF class and has an uncertain function. The CDR3 runs to 11 residues. The V end was cut by 0 bases, the J end by 13 bases, with 10 bases between. The CDR3 nucleotides are TGTGCCAGAAGCTTGGCGGATTTCGCCACCTTC. This codes for CARSLADFATF.

J is TRBJ1-1 and V is TRBV25-1; D gene uncertain. Germline CDR1 reads MGHDK; CDR2 reads SYGVNS. The V gene lost 6 bases and the J gene lost 1 base, with 6 bases spanning the gap. The CDR3 extends over 12 amino acids. As DNA, the CDR3 is TGTGCCAGCAGCCAGGAGAACACTGAAGCTTTCTTT. Translated: CASSQENTEAFF.

This clone was picked up a small number of times. This chain links TRBV6-6 with TRBJ2-2; TRBD1 might be the D (6 bases). The ends were cut back, 8 bases at V and 1 base at J, with 11 bases in the middle. The CDR3 extends over 14 amino acids. Germline V lookup: CDR1 MNHNY, CDR2 SVGAGI (reference sequence). In DNA, the CDR3 is TGTGCCAGCCGCACGACAGGGAACACCGGGGAGCTGTTTTTT. Translation gives CASRTTGNTGELFF.

The chain is built from TRBV9 and TRBJ2-2; possibly TRBD1 for D (5 bases). Per germline, CDR1 SGDLS and CDR2 YYNGEE. The V end was cut by 0 bases, the J end by 0 bases, with 9 bases between. The CDR3 runs to 16 residues. The CDR3 nucleotides read TGTGCCAGCAGCGTAGTCGCAGGGCCGAACACCGGGGAGCTGTTTTTT. Protein: CASSVVAGPNTGELFF.

V usage is TRBV18 and J usage is TRBJ2-1; no clear D. Trimming left V 2 bases short and J 9 bases short, with 11 bases between. CDR1 and CDR2 from the germline V gene are KGHSH and LQKENI. The CDR3 contains 13 residues. In DNA form, the CDR3 reads TGTGCCAGCTCACCAGTGATGTTGAGTGAGCAGTTCTTC. This sequence encodes CASSPVMLSEQFF.

The table lists this clone with a few counts. The chain is built from TRBV27 and TRBJ1-1, with D perhaps TRBD1 (5 bases). This CDR3 has 11 residues. The V end lost 7 bases, the J end lost 11 bases, and 14 bases lay between the germline ends. Germline lookup yields CDR1 MNHEY and CDR2 SMNVEV (reference sequence). The DNA of the CDR3 is TGTGCCAGCAAAGGGGTGGAGAAGGCTTTCTTT. Encoded protein: CASKGVEKAFF.

This sequence joins TRBV2 and TRBJ1-6; 7 bases agree with TRBD1. The length of the CDR3 is 14 residues. Looked up from germline, CDR1 is SNHLY and CDR2 is FYNNEI. After removal of 3 bases from V and 7 bases from J, the junction contained 3 bases not matched to a gene. CDR3 sequence: CASSDWDRNSPLHF. In DNA, the CDR3 is TGTGCCAGCAGTGACTGGGACAGAAATTCACCCCTCCACTTT. Filled out from reference TRBV2 and TRBJ1-6, the complete variable domain reads EPEVTQTPSHQVTQMGQEVILRCVPISNHLYFYWYRQILGQKVEFLVSFYNNEISEKSEIFDDQFSVERPDGSNFTLKIRSTKLEDSAMYFCASSDWDRNSPLHFGNGTRLTVT.

The chain joins TRBV5-4 to TRBJ1-2, with 9 bases aligning to TRBD1. Unmatched junction bases numbered 8, after V lost 3 bases and J lost 5 bases. The CDR3 has 15 residues. Germline V lookup: CDR1 SGHNT, CDR2 YYREEE (reference sequence). CDR3 residues: CASSSEAGTGYGYTF. The CDR3 DNA is TGTGCCAGCAGCTCGGAGGCCGGGACAGGGTATGGCTACACCTTC.